The sequence of this T cell receptor beta chain was determined in a study of T cells in Graves' hyperthyroidism and ophthalmopathy. Study-wide context: Before any treatment, at initial diagnosis, peripheral blood was collected. Study-level results: The model's output predicted ophthalmopathy at a median of 6.5 months prior to onset. The majority of expanded thyroid clonotypes above 0.001 also appeared in blood.

TCR beta CDR3 regions were amplified from RNA transcripts. First-round RT-PCR targeting the TCR CDR3 was performed with the HTBI primer set. Each CDR3 protein is one row after TCRdb ran MiXCR on the multiplex PCR reads. This table has approximately 590,000 distinct CDR3 sequences, around 14% appearing once. This clonotype was recorded many times. Antigen: not known. CDR1 and CDR2 (germline): SGHTS, YDEGEE. The CDR3 length is 16 residues. V lost 2 bases and J lost 0, with 13 bases in between. Graves' hyperthyroidism without ophthalmopathy progression within 18 months was termed stable. Sequenced material: blood. The chain recombines TRBV5-8 with TRBJ2-3; D is uncertain. This clonotype was obtained from a woman in her 30s with Graves' hyperthyroidism. The CDR3 reads CASSFFGRRSTDTQYF. CDR3 nucleotide sequence: TGTGCCAGCAGCTTCTTCGGCAGGCGTAGCACAGATACGCAGTATTTT. Together with reference TRBV5-8 and TRBJ2-3, the CDR3 gives the full variable domain: EAGVTQSPTHLIKTRGQQATLRCSPISGHTSVYWYQQALGLGLQFLLWYDEGEERNRGNFPPRFSGRQFPNYSSELNVNALELEDSALYLCASSFFGRRSTDTQYFGPGTRLTVL.